This entry features one T cell receptor beta chain sequence. Its cognate antigen is unknown. The thymus tissue came from resections taken during corrective heart surgery. Those donating were healthy Finnish infants in corrective surgery for congenital heart defects. The ends were cut back, 5 bases at V and 0 bases at J, with 14 bases in the middle. This CDR3 region has 16 residues. Germline V lookup: CDR1 LNHDA, CDR2 SQIVND (reference sequence). The table came from immunoSEQ multiplex PCR; TCRdb's copy has only in-frame clones and leaves some out. In the table there are under 150,000 clones, just under 95% of which are singletons. This specimen belongs to a study of human thymus T cells. Study observations and caveats: Repertoires sampled from thymus and blood appeared biased in V and J gene usage. As related research reported, thymic repertoires overlapped highly among unrelated individuals.

The chain couples TRBV19 to TRBJ1-5, with D possibly being TRBD1 (6 bases). Sequencing was carried out using thymus tissue. The sequence was collected from a boy in the first two years of life with a congenital heart defect but otherwise immunologically healthy. The CDR3 protein is CASSPRDTHSNQPQHF. The CDR3 DNA reads as TGTGCCAGTAGTCCCCGGGACACCCATAGCAATCAGCCCCAGCATTTT. The full variable domain, its missing parts supplied by reference TRBV19 and TRBJ1-5, is DGGITQSPKYLFRKEGQNVTLSCEQNLNHDAMYWYRQDPGQGLRLIYYSQIVNDFQKGDIAEGYSVSREKKESFPLTVTSAQKNPTAFYLCASSPRDTHSNQPQHFGDGTRLSIL.